Below are 10 T cell receptor beta chains sequenced from a single sample in a study of identical twins (dated by TCRdb to about 2016). The library was produced with 5' RACE. This sample was sequenced with an Illumina HiSeq 2000. TCRdb reworked the public reads: Q25 trimming with fastp, MiXCR clone assembly, productive beta chains retained. Rows are combined by CDR3 protein, so each entry shows the most common genes and DNA. Within this sample are about 530,000 distinct CDR3 sequences, with under 25% of them counted one time only. The ten largest clones add up to around 0.48% of the sample. These data were also reused for a study on yellow fever vaccine responses in identical twins.

The sequencing input was CD4+ T cells sorted from blood. These receptors all stem from a woman under 30 in good health.

This chain connects TRBV9 to TRBJ2-1; 9 positions match TRBD2. Germline CDR1 SGDLS, CDR2 YYNGEE. CDR3 size: 17 residues. The junction had 11 bases not matched to a gene; V was cut back by 0 bases and J by 7 bases. The CDR3 DNA reads as TGTGCCAGCAGCGTAGTCCCCCAGGCGGGAGGGCCAAATGAGCAGTTCTTC. Translating gives CASSVVPQAGGPNEQFF.

This clonotype turned up a few times. The genes are TRBV18 and TRBJ2-1; weak D call: TRBD2 (6 bases). This CDR3 has 16 amino acids. V lost 2 bases and J lost 7, with 18 bases in between. From germline, CDR1 is KGHSH and CDR2 LQKENI. As DNA, the CDR3 is TGTGCCAGCTCACCAAGGGAGGTCCAGGTTTCGAATGAGCAGTTCTTC. Amino acid sequence: CASSPREVQVSNEQFF.

V is TRBV5-1 and J is TRBJ1-1; TRBD1 is a possible D gene (5 bases). Germline CDR1 is SGHRS and CDR2 is YFSETQ. CDR3 length: 17 amino acids. V dropped 0 bases and J dropped 0 bases, with 15 bases sitting between them. This chain's CDR3 is CASSLGTYPDMNTEAFF. DNA for the CDR3: TGCGCCAGCAGCTTGGGGACATATCCCGACATGAACACTGAAGCTTTCTTT.

This chain joins TRBV7-9 and TRBJ1-2; D is possibly TRBD1 (5 bases). Trimming took off 5 bases at V and 2 bases at J, with 12 bases between the two ends. The germline CDR1 and CDR2 sequences are SEHNR and FQNEAQ (reference sequence). The CDR3 length is 14 residues. The CDR3 spells CASSPLDTNYGYTF. The DNA for the CDR3 is TGTGCCAGCAGCCCATTGGACACAAACTATGGCTACACCTTC.

The sample holds a few counts of this clonotype. V usage is TRBV5-1 and J usage is TRBJ1-1, with D possibly matching TRBD1 (6 bases). V was shortened by 3 bases and J by 6 bases, with 15 bases between the two germline ends. The CDR3 is 14 amino acids. The germline V gene has CDR1 SGHRS and CDR2 YFSETQ. As DNA, the CDR3 is TGCGCCAGCAGCTCTACAGGGACTGGCGCTGAAGCTTTCTTT. Translated, it gives CASSSTGTGAEAFF.

This clonotype was recorded a few times. The chain combines TRBV24-1 with TRBJ2-3; no definite D call. Trimming cost V 7 bases and J 2 bases, with 9 bases left between them. The germline V gene encodes CDR1 KGHDR and CDR2 SFDVKD. CDR3 length: 13 amino acids. CDR3 region: CATSRGPTDTQYF. CDR3 in DNA: TGTGCCACCAGCCGCGGACCCACAGATACGCAGTATTTT.

This clonotype has more than one count but fewer than ten. The chain joins TRBV12-3 or TRBV12-4 to TRBJ1-1; D ambiguous. The CDR3 is 16 residues long. Between the trimmed V and J ends, which lost 3 bases and 0 bases, there was a span of 14 bases. The CDR3 DNA follows: TGTGCCAGCAGTTTCCTCTCTGCGCGTATGAACACTGAAGCTTTCTTT. It codes for CASSFLSARMNTEAFF.

The chain employs TRBV10-3 and TRBJ2-2, with 7 bases matching TRBD2. Germline CDR1 is ENHRY and CDR2 is SYGVKD. Germline trimming cut 0 bases from V and 4 bases from J; bases unmatched to any gene: 11. The length of the CDR3 is 18 residues. The CDR3, as DNA: TGTGCCATCAGTGAGTCGAGTTTGACTAGCCCGGGCACCGGGGAGCTGTTTTTT. Residues: CAISESSLTSPGTGELFF.

This clonotype was detected only a few times. CDR3 coding DNA: TGTGCCAGCAAGAGACAACCAACTGGGGCCAACGTCCTGACTTTC. Its translation is CASKRQPTGANVLTF. The chain has TRBV2 and TRBJ2-6, with D unclear. Germline values: CDR1 SNHLY, CDR2 FYNNEI. This CDR3 has 15 residues. Trimming removed 7 bases at V and 2 bases at J, with 12 bases between. Variable domain in full (rest from reference TRBV2 and TRBJ2-6): EPEVTQTPSHQVTQMGQEVILRCVPISNHLYFYWYRQILGQKVEFLVSFYNNEISEKSEIFDDQFSVERPDGSNFTLKIRSTKLEDSAMYFCASKRQPTGANVLTFGAGSRLTVL.

This clonotype came up a few times. The chain employs TRBV27 and TRBJ2-7; the match to TRBD2 covers 7 bases. The J segment lost 6 bases and the V segment lost 6 bases, leaving 8 bases of the junction unmatched. This CDR3 has 13 amino acids. Per the germline V gene, CDR1 is MNHEY and CDR2 is SMNVEV (reference sequence). The CDR3 loop is CASSQTSVGEQYF. The CDR3 coding sequence is TGTGCCAGCAGCCAAACTAGCGTAGGCGAGCAGTACTTC.